Here is one T cell receptor beta chain with its context. This CDR3 is also generated by other DNA sequences in the sample. V was pared by 6 bases and J by 1 base, with 2 bases of the junction left unmatched. This CDR3 region has 14 residues. Germline CDR1 reads LNHDA; CDR2 reads SQIVND (reference sequence). Described time point: blood 2 weeks post-SBRT. Regarding treatment: 15 Gy SBRT to primary tumor, nephrectomy 4 weeks later. Sequencing used immunoSEQ multiplex PCR; TCRdb keeps in-frame clones, though not all of them. The sample lists more than 100,000 clones, more than 75% occurring once. The data were obtained in a study of radiation and T cells in renal cell carcinoma.

The receptor was isolated from a woman between 65 and 79 years old with renal cell carcinoma. The chain combines TRBV19 with TRBJ2-2, with 7 bases matching TRBD1. The specimen was blood, collected from a patient whose treatment included radiotherapy and nephrectomy. The CDR3 loop is CASRRQGNTGELFF. DNA for the CDR3: TGTGCCAGTAGGAGACAGGGGAACACCGGGGAGCTGTTTTTT. The whole variable domain, filled in from reference TRBV19 and TRBJ2-2, reads DGGITQSPKYLFRKEGQNVTLSCEQNLNHDAMYWYRQDPGQGLRLIYYSQIVNDFQKGDIAEGYSVSREKKESFPLTVTSAQKNPTAFYLCASRRQGNTGELFFGEGSRLTVL.